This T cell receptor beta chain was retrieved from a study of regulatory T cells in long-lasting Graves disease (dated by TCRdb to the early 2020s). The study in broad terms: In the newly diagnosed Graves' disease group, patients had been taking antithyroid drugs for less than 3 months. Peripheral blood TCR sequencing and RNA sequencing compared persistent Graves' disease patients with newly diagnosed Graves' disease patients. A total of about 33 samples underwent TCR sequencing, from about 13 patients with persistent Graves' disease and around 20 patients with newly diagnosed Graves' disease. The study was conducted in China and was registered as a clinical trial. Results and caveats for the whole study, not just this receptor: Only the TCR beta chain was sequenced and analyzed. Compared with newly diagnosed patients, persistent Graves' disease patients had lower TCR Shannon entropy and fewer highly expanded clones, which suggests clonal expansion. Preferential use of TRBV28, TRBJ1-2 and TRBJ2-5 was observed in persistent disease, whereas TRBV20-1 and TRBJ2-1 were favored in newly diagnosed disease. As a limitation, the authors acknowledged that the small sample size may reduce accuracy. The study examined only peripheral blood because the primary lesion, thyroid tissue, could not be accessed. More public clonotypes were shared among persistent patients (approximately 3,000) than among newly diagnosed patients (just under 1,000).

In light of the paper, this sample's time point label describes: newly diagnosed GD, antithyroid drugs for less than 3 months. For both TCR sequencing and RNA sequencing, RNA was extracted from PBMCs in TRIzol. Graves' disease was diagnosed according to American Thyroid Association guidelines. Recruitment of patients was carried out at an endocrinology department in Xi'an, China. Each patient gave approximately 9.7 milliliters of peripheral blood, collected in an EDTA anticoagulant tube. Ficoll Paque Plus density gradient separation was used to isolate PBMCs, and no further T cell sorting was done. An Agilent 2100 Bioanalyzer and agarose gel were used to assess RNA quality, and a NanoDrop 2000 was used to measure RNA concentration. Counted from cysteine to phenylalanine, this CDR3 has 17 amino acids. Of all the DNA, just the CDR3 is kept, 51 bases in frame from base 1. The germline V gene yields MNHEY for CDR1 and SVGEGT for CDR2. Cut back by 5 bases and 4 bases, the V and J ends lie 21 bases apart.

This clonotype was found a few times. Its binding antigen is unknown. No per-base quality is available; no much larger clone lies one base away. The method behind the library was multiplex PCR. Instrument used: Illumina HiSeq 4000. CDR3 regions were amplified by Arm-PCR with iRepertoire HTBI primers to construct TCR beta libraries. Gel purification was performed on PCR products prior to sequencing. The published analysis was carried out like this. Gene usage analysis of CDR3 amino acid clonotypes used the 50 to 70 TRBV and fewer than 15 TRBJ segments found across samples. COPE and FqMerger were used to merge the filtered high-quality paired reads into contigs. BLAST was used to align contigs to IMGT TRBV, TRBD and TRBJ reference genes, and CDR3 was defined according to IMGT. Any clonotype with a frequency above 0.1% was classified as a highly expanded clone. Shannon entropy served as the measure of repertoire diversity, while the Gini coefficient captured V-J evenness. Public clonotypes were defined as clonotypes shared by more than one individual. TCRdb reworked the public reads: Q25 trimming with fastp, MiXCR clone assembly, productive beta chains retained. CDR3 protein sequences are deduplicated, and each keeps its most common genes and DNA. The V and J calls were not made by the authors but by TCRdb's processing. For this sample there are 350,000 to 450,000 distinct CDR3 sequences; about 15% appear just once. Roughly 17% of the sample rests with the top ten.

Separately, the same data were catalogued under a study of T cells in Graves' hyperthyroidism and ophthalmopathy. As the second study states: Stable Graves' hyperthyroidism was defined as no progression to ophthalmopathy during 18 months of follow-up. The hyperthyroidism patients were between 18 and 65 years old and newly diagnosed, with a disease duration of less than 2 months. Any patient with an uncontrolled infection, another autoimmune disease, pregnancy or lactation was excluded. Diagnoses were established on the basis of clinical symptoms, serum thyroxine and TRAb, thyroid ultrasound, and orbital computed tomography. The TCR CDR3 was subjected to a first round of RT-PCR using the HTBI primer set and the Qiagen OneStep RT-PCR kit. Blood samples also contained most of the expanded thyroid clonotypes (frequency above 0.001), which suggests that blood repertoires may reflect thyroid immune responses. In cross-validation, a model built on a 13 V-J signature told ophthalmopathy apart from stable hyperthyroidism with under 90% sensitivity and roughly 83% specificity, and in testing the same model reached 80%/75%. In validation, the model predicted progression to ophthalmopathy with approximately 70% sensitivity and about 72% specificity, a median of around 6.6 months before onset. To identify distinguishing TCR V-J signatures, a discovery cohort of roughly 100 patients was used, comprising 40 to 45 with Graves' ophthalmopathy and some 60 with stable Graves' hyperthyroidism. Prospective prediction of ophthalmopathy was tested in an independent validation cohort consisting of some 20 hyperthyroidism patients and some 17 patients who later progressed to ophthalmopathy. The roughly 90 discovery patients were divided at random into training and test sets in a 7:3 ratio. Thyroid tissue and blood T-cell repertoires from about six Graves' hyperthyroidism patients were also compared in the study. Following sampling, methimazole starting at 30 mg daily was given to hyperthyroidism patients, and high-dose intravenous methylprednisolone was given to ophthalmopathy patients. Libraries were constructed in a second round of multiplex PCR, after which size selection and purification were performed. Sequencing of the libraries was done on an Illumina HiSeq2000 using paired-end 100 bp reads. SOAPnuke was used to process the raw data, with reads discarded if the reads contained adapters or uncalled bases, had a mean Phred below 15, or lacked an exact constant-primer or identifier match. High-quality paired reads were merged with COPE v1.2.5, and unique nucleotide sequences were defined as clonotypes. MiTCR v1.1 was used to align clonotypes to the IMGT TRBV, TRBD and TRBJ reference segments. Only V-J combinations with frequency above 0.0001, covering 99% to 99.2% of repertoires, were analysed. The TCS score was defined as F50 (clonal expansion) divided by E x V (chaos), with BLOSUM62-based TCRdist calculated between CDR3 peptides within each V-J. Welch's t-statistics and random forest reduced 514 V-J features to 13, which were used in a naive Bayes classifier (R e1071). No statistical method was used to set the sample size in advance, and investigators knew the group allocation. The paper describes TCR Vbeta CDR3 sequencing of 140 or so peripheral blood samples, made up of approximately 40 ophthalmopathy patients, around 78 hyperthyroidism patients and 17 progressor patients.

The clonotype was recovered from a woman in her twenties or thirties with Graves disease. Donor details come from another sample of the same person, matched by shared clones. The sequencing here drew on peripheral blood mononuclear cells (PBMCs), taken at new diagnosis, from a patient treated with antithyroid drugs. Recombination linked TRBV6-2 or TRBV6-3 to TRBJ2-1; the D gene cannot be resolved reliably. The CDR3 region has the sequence CASSSEETVLPYNEQFF. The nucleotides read TGTGCCAGCAGTAGCGAGGAAACAGTCCTCCCGTACAATGAGCAGTTCTTC.